The next 13 T cell receptor beta chains were all read from a single sample in a study of T-cell reconstitution after alpha-beta-depleted transplantation in children. As it was prepared, the TCRbeta library received unique molecular identifiers. TCRdb fed the PCR reads into MiXCR, producing one record per CDR3 protein. The sample consists of about 230,000 distinct CDR3 sequences, under 13% of them appearing once. The starting material was PBMCs, obtained before TCRalphabeta/CD19-depleted stem cell transplant. These receptors were obtained from a child less than two years old with acute myeloid leukemia, due to receive a stem cell transplant.

There are many counts of this clonotype. The chain has TRBV12-3 or TRBV12-4 and TRBJ2-3; D is uncertain. The CDR3 runs to 17 residues. V was trimmed by 3 bases and J by 2 bases, leaving 18 bases between them. As DNA, the CDR3 is TGTGCCAGCAGTTTCGCAGGACGGAGATCGATCACAGATACGCAGTATTTT. Translation: CASSFAGRRSITDTQYF.

This clonotype was seen many times. The chain is built from TRBV5-1 and TRBJ2-3; 8 bases agree with TRBD2. This CDR3 spans 18 amino acids. The germline CDR1 and CDR2 sequences are SGHRS and YFSETQ. V shed 0 bases and J 0 bases; nucleotides not matched to a gene: 9. CDR3 in amino acids: CASSLVTLGLGSTDTQYF. The CDR3 bases are TGCGCCAGCAGCTTGGTGACTTTGGGACTAGGGAGCACAGATACGCAGTATTTT.

This clonotype was counted many times. The chain carries TRBV18 and TRBJ2-1; TRBD1 is a possible D gene (5 bases). Per the germline V gene, CDR1 is KGHSH and CDR2 is LQKENI. This CDR3 contains 16 residues. Trimming took 4 bases from V and 4 from J, leaving 17 bases between them. As DNA, the CDR3 is TGTGCCAGCTCACTGGGGAAGACAGAGTTATACAATGAGCAGTTCTTC. Encoded protein: CASSLGKTELYNEQFF.

This clonotype came up many times. The V and J genes are TRBV24-1 and TRBJ2-2; 8 bases align to TRBD1. Germline V gene lookup returns CDR1 KGHDR and CDR2 SFDVKD. CDR3 length: 15 amino acids. The trim removed 1 base at V and 4 bases at J, leaving 1 base unmatched. CDR3 amino acids: CATSDFGQGTGELFF. Written as DNA, the CDR3 is TGTGCCACCAGTGATTTCGGACAGGGCACCGGGGAGCTGTTTTTT.

The rearrangement links TRBV19 to TRBJ1-6; D perhaps matches TRBD1 (6 bases). The V end lost 4 bases, the J end lost 7 bases, and 14 bases lay between the germline ends. Germline lookup yields CDR1 LNHDA and CDR2 SQIVND (reference sequence). The CDR3 consists of 15 residues. The CDR3 DNA sequence: TGTGCCAGTAGTACTCTGCAGGGGAACAATTCACCCCTCCACTTT. Amino acid sequence: CASSTLQGNNSPLHF.

This clonotype was found many times. The V call is TRBV6-5, the J call TRBJ2-3; maybe TRBD2 (6 bases). Germline V gene lookup returns CDR1 MNHEY and CDR2 SVGAGI. Between the trimmed V and J ends, which lost 6 bases and 0 bases, there was a span of 7 bases. CDR3 size: 13 residues. As DNA, the CDR3 is TGTGCCAGCAGGCGGGACAGCACAGATACGCAGTATTTT. Its protein product is CASRRDSTDTQYF.

CDR3 DNA sequence: TGTGCCAGCAGACTACCGGGACAGGGGGCGAGGGAGACCCAGTACTTC. Its protein product is CASRLPGQGARETQYF. The gene calls are TRBV7-2 and TRBJ2-5; 12 bases map to TRBD1. CDR1 is SGHTA and CDR2 is FQGNSA in the germline V gene. V gave up 6 bases and J gave up 5 bases; unmatched junction bases: 10. The CDR3 length is 16 residues.

This clonotype was seen ten or more times. This rearrangement joins TRBV20-1 to TRBJ2-3; no definite D call. Deletions cut 0 bases from V and 4 bases from J, with 5 bases between. The CDR3 is made up of 12 amino acids. CDR1 and CDR2 (germline): DFQATT, SNEGSKA (reference sequence). DNA of the CDR3: TGCAGTGCTAGAGAATCTTCAGATACGCAGTATTTT. It translates to CSARESSDTQYF.

This clonotype was seen many times. V gene TRBV20-1 combines with J gene TRBJ1-4; D is undetermined. Trimming took off 7 bases at V and 3 bases at J, with 12 bases between the two ends. Germline CDR1 reads DFQATT; CDR2 reads SNEGSKA (reference sequence). The CDR3 length is 13 residues. CDR3 nucleotide sequence: TGCAGTGGGTGGGCAGCTTCTAATGAAAAACTGTTTTTT. Protein product: CSGWAASNEKLFF.

This clonotype was observed at least ten times. The chain couples TRBV7-2 to TRBJ2-7; the D is unclear. This CDR3 has 16 residues. Germline V gene lookup returns CDR1 SGHTA and CDR2 FQGNSA. Trimming shortened V by 1 base and J by 4 bases, and 17 bases separated the two germline ends. CDR3 bases: TGTGCCAGCAGCTTAGGAGAGTGGCATACGTTATACGAGCAGTACTTC. Translated, it gives CASSLGEWHTLYEQYF.

This clonotype was found many times. This chain connects TRBV20-1 to TRBJ1-1, with 7 bases that match TRBD1. The CDR3 has 14 amino acids. V shed 1 base and J 8 bases; nucleotides not matched to a gene: 10. Per germline, CDR1 DFQATT and CDR2 SNEGSKA (reference sequence). CDR3 DNA sequence: TGCAGTGCTAGAGTCCTAAGGGGGCGCAGCGAAGCTTTCTTT. This codes for CSARVLRGRSEAFF.

This chain uses TRBV12-3 or TRBV12-4 with TRBJ2-1, with 7 bases matching TRBD2. V dropped 6 bases and J dropped 6; count of bases not matched to a gene: 14. The length of the CDR3 is 16 residues. As DNA, the CDR3 is TGTGCCAGCAGCCCTCACCTAGCGGAGGTAGGCAATGAGCAGTTCTTC. Translating gives CASSPHLAEVGNEQFF.

This chain connects TRBV6-1 to TRBJ1-2; D is possibly TRBD1 (5 bases). CDR3 length: 13 residues. With 2 bases removed from V and 8 bases from J, the gap between germline ends came to 12 bases. Germline V gene lookup returns CDR1 MNHNS and CDR2 SASEGT. This CDR3 reads CASSEPPGIGYTF. The CDR3 nucleotides are TGTGCCAGCAGTGAACCCCCAGGGATCGGCTACACCTTC.